This TCR beta chain was identified in a study of blood T cells in healthy people across ages. Overall study findings and caveats: PBMCs left unsorted prevented a conclusive naive versus antigen-experienced comparison.

The V end lost 4 bases, the J end lost 4 bases, and 13 bases lay between the germline ends. Germline V lookup: CDR1 LGHNA, CDR2 YSLEER. The CDR3 spans 14 residues. This clonotype was detected a few times. As yet, its antigen is unknown. It was with a sample-barcoded 5' primer and a J-beta primer mix that a second PCR of roughly 6 to 12 cycles was run. No fewer than 3 million CDR3-containing paired-end reads came from each sample. TCRdb redid the calling of the 5' RACE reads with MiXCR, one entry per CDR3 protein. The data hold 800,000 to 1,300,000 distinct CDR3 sequences, with almost 25% observed a single time. These data were also reused for a study on T cells of mothers and their children. As that report states: The overlap seen between related mothers and children slightly exceeded that of unrelated pairs, though not significantly.

The source of this sequence is a girl between 2 and 10 years old in good health. The sample taken for sequencing was blood. The genes are TRBV4-3 and TRBJ2-5; tentative D call: TRBD2 (6 bases). As DNA, the CDR3 is TGCGCCAGCAGCCCGGAAGGAGGGGCAGAGACCCAGTACTTC. It is translated as CASSPEGGAETQYF.